These T cell receptor beta chains were read from a single sample in a study of tumor-infiltrating lymphocytes in primary liver carcinoma. TCRdb reanalysed the multiplex PCR reads using MiXCR and keeps one entry per CDR3 protein. Here the sample spans approximately 310,000 distinct CDR3 sequences, around three fifths being singletons. Sequencing was carried out using peripheral blood. These receptors were taken from a man aged 35-49 years with primary liver carcinoma and hepatitis B virus infection. CDR3s include the opening cysteine and the closing phenylalanine or tryptophan. The D gene is left open where the match is weak. Size is omitted from some rows. Given values are once, few, many or a class for expanded clones.

V	J	D	size	DNA	CDR3
TRBV4-1	TRBJ2-1	TRBD1	many	TGCGCCAGCAGCCAAGATCGGGCAGGGGGCTTGAATGAGCAGTTCTTC	CASSQDRAGGLNEQFF
TRBV11-2	TRBJ2-7	TRBD1	many	TGTGCCAGCAGCTTAGCCCCGGGGACAGGGTCTTACGAGCAGTACTTC	CASSLAPGTGSYEQYF
TRBV20-1	TRBJ2-3	TRBD2	-	TGCAGTGCTATCGGACTAGGTGCAGATACGCAGTATTTT	CSAIGLGADTQYF
TRBV7-9	TRBJ1-1	-	-	TGTGCCAGCAGTCCCCAGGGTCTTGAAGCTTTCTTT	CASSPQGLEAFF
TRBV6-1	TRBJ1-5	-	-	TGTGCCAGCAGTGAGACAGGCGAGACGCTCCAGCACTTT	CASSETGETLQHF
TRBV5-8	TRBJ2-7	-	few	TGTGCCAGCAGCCTCACGGGACGGAGACCCTACGAGCAGTACTTC	CASSLTGRRPYEQYF
TRBV4-2	TRBJ2-2	-	many	TGTGCCAGCCAGACCCATTTTTGGGGGCAGAACACCGGGGAGCTGTTTTTT	CASQTHFWGQNTGELFF
TRBV28	TRBJ2-7	-	-	TGTGTCAGCAGACATAGGGAGACCCCCTACGAGCAGTACTTC	CVSRHRETPYEQYF
TRBV12-3/TRBV12-4	TRBJ2-1	TRBD2	-	TGTGCCATCAGTGATAGCGGGAAGGGTGAGCAGTTCTTC	CAISDSGKGEQFF
TRBV10-3	TRBJ2-1	-	few	TGTGCCATCATAGGGAGCGGAAATTACAATGAGCAGTTCTTC	CAIIGSGNYNEQFF
TRBV10-3	TRBJ2-7	-	few	TGTGCCATCAGTGAGTCCCAAGGGAAAAGGAGCTCCTACGAGCAGTACTTC	CAISESQGKRSSYEQYF
TRBV30	TRBJ2-1	TRBD2	-	TGTGCCTGGGGTGGGGTAACGGGAGGGAGGGACAATGAGCAGTTCTTC	CAWGGVTGGRDNEQFF
TRBV6-2/TRBV6-3	TRBJ2-1	-	few	TGTGCCAGCAGGGAAACTTACAATGAGCAGTTCTTC	CASRETYNEQFF
TRBV6-5	TRBJ2-1	-	many	TGTGCCAGCAGTTACTCCGGGATCCGGGGGATGGGTGAGCAGTTCTTC	CASSYSGIRGMGEQFF
TRBV6-5	TRBJ2-1	TRBD2	many	TGTGCCAGCCATAGCGGGAGGCGGGTAGGCGGTGAGCAGTTCTTC	CASHSGRRVGGEQFF
TRBV5-1	TRBJ2-5	TRBD2	-	TGCGTCAGCAGCTTGGGGTTGGCGGGAGTGGGCGAGACCCAGTACTTC	CVSSLGLAGVGETQYF
TRBV10-3	TRBJ1-4	TRBD1	once	TGTGCCATCAGCGCAGGGACAGGTCTAAAAATTAATGAAAAACTGTTTTTT	CAISAGTGLKINEKLFF
TRBV6-5	TRBJ2-7	-	-	TGTGCCAGCAGTCCTTATGTGGGCGGGCACTACTTC	CASSPYVGGHYF
TRBV14	TRBJ2-5	TRBD1	few	TGTGCCAGCAGCCAAGTACCAAACGCCGGGACAGGCTGGACCCAGTACTTC	CASSQVPNAGTGWTQYF
TRBV6-1	TRBJ2-7	-	-	TGTGCCAGCAGCCAAACAGGGTTCACCTACGAGCAGTACTTC	CASSQTGFTYEQYF
TRBV6-6	TRBJ2-1	-	-	TGTGCCGGCAGCCGGGACGTATCCTACAATGAGCAGTTCTTC	CAGSRDVSYNEQFF
TRBV10-2	TRBJ2-1	-	many	TGCGCCAGCCAAACCTGGGGGGGGGCTAATGGCTACAATGAGCAGTTCTTC	CASQTWGGANGYNEQFF
TRBV5-8	TRBJ2-1	-	-	TGTACCAGCAGCTTGGGGAGCGGGCCCCTAGGGAATGAGCAGTTCTTC	CTSSLGSGPLGNEQFF
TRBV7-3	TRBJ2-5	TRBD2	-	TGTGCCAGCAGCTTAACAGCGCCTAGCGGAGGGGAGACCCAGTACTTC	CASSLTAPSGGETQYF
TRBV5-4	TRBJ2-5	-	-	TGTGCCAGCAGCCGCAAGCCAGCCCAAGAGACCCAGTACTTC	CASSRKPAQETQYF
TRBV4-2	TRBJ2-2	-	-	TGTGCTAGCAGCCGAGATTTCCGCAACACCGGGGAGCTGTTTTTT	CASSRDFRNTGELFF
TRBV15	TRBJ2-1	-	-	TGTGCCACTAGCGGACATCCTAGGTTGTACAATGAGCAGTTCTTC	CATSGHPRLYNEQFF
TRBV12-3/TRBV12-4	TRBJ2-3	-	-	TGTGCCAGCAGTTTGTACTCCTCAAACACAGATACGCAGTATTTT	CASSLYSSNTDTQYF